Given below is one TCR beta chain in context. Antigen specificity is unknown. This entry belongs to a study of vaccination and CD4 T cells after COVID-19. For the study at large: The post-COVID samples were taken a median roughly 98 days after diagnosis, anywhere from 35 to 161. In the control cultures, a CEFX pool, an HIV-1 Nef pool, or no peptide was supplied. Broader study findings: Among those convalescent, a median 86.3% of reactive clones emerged solely post-vaccination. Convalescent patients studied were relatively few, and early post-infection timepoints were absent.

Documented treatment: approximately 10-day PBMC culture with coronavirus spike peptide pools or control peptides (ViraFEST assay). CDR1 is SNHLY, CDR2 FYNNEI, per germline. The CDR3 is 15 amino acids. The V and J ends lost 6 bases and 2 bases respectively, with 15 bases between them. Sequencing of cultured CD4+ T cell DNA used the Oncomine TCR Beta short-read assay. MiXCR was run by TCRdb on the PCR reads, yielding one entry per CDR3 protein. The sample consists of under 20,000 distinct CDR3 sequences, under 60% of them appearing once. The material sequenced was CD4+ T cells from blood, cultured in vitro. V gene TRBV2 combines with J gene TRBJ2-3; D is possibly TRBD1 (7 bases). The TCR originated in a human donor who had recovered from COVID-19. As DNA, the CDR3 is TGTGCCAGCAGCCCCCGCAGGGGGGTCACAGATACGCAGTATTTT. Residues: CASSPRRGVTDTQYF.